The sequence of this T cell receptor (beta chain) was determined in a study of T cell responses to AZD1222 COVID-19 vaccine. With respect to this clone: Its antigen is unknown.

Germline lookup yields CDR1 LNHDA and CDR2 SQIVND (reference sequence). The CDR3 totals 14 residues. Trimming shortened V by 11 bases and J by 0 bases, and 14 bases separated the two germline ends. Study results and caveats: Rises in breadth and depth of Spike-specific TCRs came after two AZD1222 doses. Donors in the cohort were predominantly white British and more often female, and clonal diversity was possibly underestimated.

The table came from immunoSEQ multiplex PCR; TCRdb's copy has only in-frame clones and leaves some out. The sample includes approximately 77,000 clones, 80% to 90% of them seen just once. Sequenced here: peripheral blood, sampled 28 days after the second AZD1222 dose. This TCR was sampled from an adult who received the AZD1222 COVID-19 vaccine. The chain uses TRBV19 and TRBJ2-1; TRBD1 might be the D (5 bases). For the CDR3, the DNA is TGTGCCTCCGATGACAGAAACTCCTACAATGAGCAGTTCTTC. Its protein is CASDDRNSYNEQFF.